The TCR beta chain described here comes from a study of blood T cell repertoires in COVID-19. About the study: COVID-19 samples from acute and convalescent phases originated in the United States, Italy and Spain.

With 4 bases removed from V and 3 bases from J, the gap between germline ends came to 12 bases. Germline assignment: CDR1 MNHEY and CDR2 SVGAGI. CDR3 size: 14 residues. Assay used: immunoSEQ multiplex PCR; TCRdb lists only in-frame clones, some missing. The sample records under 250,000 clones, roughly 84% being singletons. The origin of this receptor is an older woman with acute or convalescent COVID-19. The sequencing input was peripheral blood. The chain couples TRBV6-5 to TRBJ1-1; possibly TRBD1 for D (6 bases). The CDR3: CASSFDRLYTEAFF. The CDR3 DNA reads TGTGCCAGCAGTTTCGACAGGCTCTACACTGAAGCTTTCTTT.